Listed here are 8 T cell receptor beta chains from one sample, sequenced in a study of OX40 agonist ivuxolimab in advanced cancers. The table came from immunoSEQ multiplex PCR; TCRdb's copy has only in-frame clones and leaves some out. The sample consists of roughly 40,000 clones, roughly nine tenths of them appearing once. This sample comprised CD4+ or CD8+ T cells sorted from blood, obtained in a trial of the OX40 agonist ivuxolimab. The receptors were sampled from an adult with an advanced solid tumor such as melanoma, head and neck, liver or kidney cancer.

The rearrangement uses TRBV7-9 and TRBJ2-1; D unresolved. The CDR3 has 14 amino acids. The V gene's germline CDR1 is SEHNR and CDR2 FQNEAQ (reference sequence). Trimming took off 2 bases at V and 1 base at J, with 6 bases between the two ends. The CDR3 loop reads CASSLSLSYNEQFF. CDR3 nucleotides: TGTGCCAGCAGCTTATCCCTTTCCTACAATGAGCAGTTCTTC.

J is TRBJ2-3 and V is TRBV2; D is possibly TRBD2 (6 bases). The CDR3 has 15 residues. Germline CDR1 reads SNHLY; CDR2 reads FYNNEI. Between the trimmed V and J ends, which lost 7 bases and 0 bases, there was a span of 14 bases. The CDR3 reads CASILAGISTDTQYF. The CDR3 DNA sequence: TGTGCCAGCATCCTCGCGGGGATAAGCACAGATACGCAGTATTTT. Together with reference TRBV2 and TRBJ2-3, the CDR3 gives the full variable domain: EPEVTQTPSHQVTQMGQEVILRCVPISNHLYFYWYRQILGQKVEFLVSFYNNEISEKSEIFDDQFSVERPDGSNFTLKIRSTKLEDSAMYFCASILAGISTDTQYFGPGTRLTVL.

The rearrangement joins TRBV6-5 to TRBJ2-7; D gene unclear. V dropped 3 bases and J dropped 6 bases, with 12 bases sitting between them. Germline V lookup: CDR1 MNHEY, CDR2 SVGAGI. The CDR3 covers 13 residues. CDR3 DNA sequence: TGTGCCAGCAGTTATTTGAGCGCGTCCGAGCAGTACTTC. Its translation is CASSYLSASEQYF.

The chain joins TRBV13 to TRBJ2-7; TRBD2 matches 8 bases. V shed 5 bases, J shed 1 base, and the junction held 7 bases outside the gene matches. The CDR3 length is 15 residues. The germline CDR1 and CDR2 sequences are PRHDT and FYEKMQ (reference sequence). CDR3 in amino acids: CASSTELADSYEQYF. CDR3 nucleotide sequence: TGTGCCAGCAGCACTGAACTAGCGGATTCCTACGAGCAGTACTTC.

The chain couples TRBV7-8 to TRBJ2-1; the match to TRBD2 covers 7 bases. Germline lookup yields CDR1 SGHVS and CDR2 FQNEAQ. The V gene end was trimmed by 5 bases and the J gene end by 8 bases; junction bases not matched to a gene: 9. This CDR3 comprises 14 residues. The CDR3 nucleotides read TGTGCCAGCAGCCCAGGGCGCGGGAGTTATGAGCAGTTCTTC. Translating gives CASSPGRGSYEQFF.

The chain uses TRBV5-6 and TRBJ1-5, with 10 positions matching TRBD1. CDR1 is SGHDT and CDR2 is YYEEEE in the germline V gene. The V gene end was trimmed by 0 bases and the J gene end by 6 bases; junction bases not matched to a gene: 3. CDR3 length equals 15 residues. CDR3 loop: CASSLGTGGFQPQHF. CDR3 bases: TGTGCCAGCAGCTTGGGGACAGGGGGTTTTCAGCCCCAGCATTTT.

The chain combines TRBV7-6 with TRBJ2-1, with 9 positions matching TRBD2. CDR3 length: 16 residues. Germline CDR1 SGHVS, CDR2 FNYEAQ. The junction had 5 bases not matched to a gene; V was cut back by 5 bases and J by 0 bases. The CDR3 coding sequence is TGTGCCAGCAGCCGTATAGCGGGAGCCTCCTACAATGAGCAGTTCTTC. Encoded protein: CASSRIAGASYNEQFF.

This chain links TRBV7-9 with TRBJ2-5; D is perhaps TRBD2 (6 bases). Germline lookup yields CDR1 SEHNR and CDR2 FQNEAQ (reference sequence). V was pared by 2 bases and J by 4 bases, with 11 bases between. The CDR3 is made up of 14 amino acids. The CDR3 DNA sequence: TGTGCCAGCAGCTTACTCCAGGGAGGAGAGACCCAGTACTTC. Translating gives CASSLLQGGETQYF. Full variable domain (outside the CDR3, taken from reference TRBV7-9 and TRBJ2-5): DTGVSQNPRHKITKRGQNVTFRCDPISEHNRLYWYRQTLGQGPEFLTYFQNEAQLEKSRLLSDRFSAERPKGSFSTLEIQRTEQGDSAMYLCASSLLQGGETQYFGPGTRLLVL.